This TCR beta chain was retrieved from a study of Graves' ophthalmopathy and Graves' hyperthyroidism (dated by TCRdb to the late 2010s). General notes on the study: Hyperthyroidism was considered stable if no progression to ophthalmopathy occurred within 18 months of follow-up. TCR beta repertoire signatures were used to distinguish Graves' ophthalmopathy from Graves' hyperthyroidism and to predict progression to ophthalmopathy. In total, approximately 130 blood samples were TCR-sequenced: fewer than 50 ophthalmopathy, some 75 hyperthyroidism and roughly 17 hyperthyroidism-to-ophthalmopathy patients. To explore V-J signatures that distinguish ophthalmopathy from hyperthyroidism, a discovery set of about a hundred patients was enrolled, made up of more than 40 with ophthalmopathy and 55 to 65 with stable hyperthyroidism. An independent validation cohort comprised some 19 hyperthyroidism patients and 17 patients who later progressed from hyperthyroidism to ophthalmopathy. In roughly 6 hyperthyroidism patients, T-cell repertoires of thyroid tissue and blood were compared. Following sampling, methimazole starting at 30 mg daily was administered to hyperthyroidism patients, and high-dose intravenous methylprednisolone was administered to ophthalmopathy patients.

The hyperthyroidism patients were 18 to 65 years old and newly diagnosed, with a disease duration of less than 2 months. Patients with other autoimmune diseases, uncontrolled infections, pregnancy or lactation were excluded. Clinical symptoms, serum thyroxine, TRAb, thyroid ultrasound and orbital computed tomography were used for diagnosis. Total RNA was extracted with Trizol reagent and quality-checked on an Agilent 2100 Bioanalyzer. For repertoire sequencing, the TCR beta CDR3 regions were amplified from RNA transcripts. A first-round RT-PCR used HTBI primers with the Qiagen OneStep RT-PCR kit, followed by a second-round multiplex PCR, size selection and purification. The libraries underwent paired-end sequencing with 100 bp reads on an Illumina HiSeq2000. The authors processed their data as follows. SOAPnuke was used for read processing, and reads with adapters, uncalled bases, a mean Phred below 15, or no exact constant-primer or identifier match were discarded. COPE v1.2.5 was used to merge the high-quality paired reads. Each unique nucleotide sequence was defined as a clonotype, and clonotypes were aligned to IMGT TRB V, D and J references with MiTCR v1.1. Analysis was restricted to V-J combinations with a frequency above 0.0001, which covered 99% to 99.2% of repertoires. For each V-J combination, a TCR clonal expansion and chaos score was defined as the ratio of F50 clonal expansion to chaos observed in the TCRdist matrix. Features were reduced by Welch's t-statistics and random forest to about a dozen V-J combinations, which fed a naive Bayes classifier. The Morisita-Horn index was used to measure how similar the thyroid and blood repertoires were. The public reads were run again by TCRdb, first through fastp at Q25 and then through MiXCR, and only productive beta chains were kept. Rows with a matching CDR3 protein are joined into one entry that keeps the most common DNA and genes. In this record, the V and J calls reflect TCRdb's handling and not the investigators' own analysis. This sample is represented by some 1.1 million distinct CDR3 sequences; 35% to 40% of them were singletons. The ten largest make up roughly 11% of the sample.

The CDR3 spans 17 residues, from the cysteine through the phenylalanine. CDR3 DNA only is kept here, 51 bases in frame from base 1. The junction carries 23 bases between V and J, which are trimmed by 5 bases and 3 bases respectively. The CDR1 and CDR2 encoded by the germline V gene are SNHLY and FYNNEI. The full study reports these points: Among expanded thyroid clonotypes with frequency above 0.001, most also showed up in blood, which suggests that blood repertoires may reflect the thyroid immune response. Sample size was not predetermined statistically, and investigators were not blinded to group allocation. The 13-signature model separated ophthalmopathy from stable hyperthyroidism with around 90% sensitivity and approximately 81% specificity in cross-validation, and 80%/75% in the test set. In validation, the model predicted ophthalmopathy progression with roughly 68% sensitivity and roughly 78% specificity; some twelve predicted patients were CT-confirmed with GO in a median of around 6 months.

This clonotype was detected only a few times. The antigen it recognizes is unknown. Nothing much larger sits one base from this clone, and base qualities are not available. The sequenced sample was peripheral blood or thyroid tissue (not recorded which). This clonotype originated in an adult man with Graves' hyperthyroidism. The rearranged segments are TRBV2 and TRBJ2-7; the D gene is perhaps TRBD2, on 7 matching bases. In nucleotide form, the sequence is TGTGCCAGCAGTCCCACTTGGGGGGGGGCGCACCACTACGAGCAGTACTTC. Its translation reads: CASSPTWGGAHHYEQYF.